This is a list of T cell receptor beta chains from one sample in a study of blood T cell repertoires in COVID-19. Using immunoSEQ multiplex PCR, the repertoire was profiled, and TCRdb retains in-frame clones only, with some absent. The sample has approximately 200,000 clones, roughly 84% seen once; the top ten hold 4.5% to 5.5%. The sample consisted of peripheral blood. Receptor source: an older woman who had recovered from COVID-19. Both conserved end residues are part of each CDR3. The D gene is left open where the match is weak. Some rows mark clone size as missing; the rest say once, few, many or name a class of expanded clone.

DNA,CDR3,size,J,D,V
TGTGCCAGCAGCCTGGGACATACCATCTCTGGGGCCAACGTCCTGACTTTC,CASSLGHTISGANVLTF,-,TRBJ2-6,-,TRBV11-2
TGTGCCAGCAGCTCGGGACAGGCACTAGACCCTTGGACCTTGGGCTACACCTTC,CASSSGQALDPWTLGYTF,-,TRBJ1-2,TRBD1,TRBV5-4
TGTGCCTGGAGTGACGGGACTAGCACAGAGACCCAGTACTTC,CAWSDGTSTETQYF,-,TRBJ2-5,TRBD2,TRBV30
TGTGCCAGCAGCTCCCCGGGACATCGAAAAGGGGAAGCTTTCTTT,CASSSPGHRKGEAFF,-,TRBJ1-1,-,TRBV5-5
TGTGCCAGCAGCTTGGGACAGGGTACCTACAATGAGCAGTTCTTC,CASSLGQGTYNEQFF,once,TRBJ2-1,TRBD1,TRBV5-5
TGTGCCAGCAGCACTTACAGGGGGACTGAAGCTTTCTTT,CASSTYRGTEAFF,-,TRBJ1-1,TRBD1,TRBV14
TGTGCCATCAGTGTTCAGACACCGGACTATGGCTACACCTTC,CAISVQTPDYGYTF,-,TRBJ1-2,-,TRBV10-3
TGTGCCAGCAGCCCTGGGACAGCCTCTGGAAACACCATATATTTT,CASSPGTASGNTIYF,-,TRBJ1-3,TRBD1,TRBV7-9
TGTGCCACCAGCAGTTTAGCGGGGGGGTCCTACAATGAGCAGTTCTTC,CATSSLAGGSYNEQFF,-,TRBJ2-1,TRBD2,TRBV15
TGCGCCAGCAGCTTGGCGGACTTAATGAACACCGGGGAGCTGTTTTTT,CASSLADLMNTGELFF,-,TRBJ2-2,-,TRBV5-1